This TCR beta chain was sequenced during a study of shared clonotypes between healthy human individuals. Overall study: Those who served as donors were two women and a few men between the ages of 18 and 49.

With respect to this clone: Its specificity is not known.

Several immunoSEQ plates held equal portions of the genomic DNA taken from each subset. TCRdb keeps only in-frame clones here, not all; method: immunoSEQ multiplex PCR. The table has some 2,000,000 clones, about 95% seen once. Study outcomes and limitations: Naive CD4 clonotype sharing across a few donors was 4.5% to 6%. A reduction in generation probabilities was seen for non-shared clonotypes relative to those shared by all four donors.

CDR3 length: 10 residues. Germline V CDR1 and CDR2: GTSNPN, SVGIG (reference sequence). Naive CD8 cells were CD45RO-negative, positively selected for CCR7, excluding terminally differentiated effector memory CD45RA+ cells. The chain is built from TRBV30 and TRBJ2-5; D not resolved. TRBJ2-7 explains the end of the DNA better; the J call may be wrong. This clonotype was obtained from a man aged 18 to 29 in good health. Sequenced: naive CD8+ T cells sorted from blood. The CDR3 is CAAYFHEQYF. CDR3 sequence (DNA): TGTGCGGCGTACTTCCACGAGCAGTACTTC.